Each of the 25 T cell receptor beta chains below was sequenced from the same sample in a study of shared clonotypes between healthy human individuals. The protocol was immunoSEQ multiplex PCR, while the TCRdb copy is restricted to in-frame clones and leaves out a portion. The repertoire holds millions of clones, with more than 90% as singletons. Sequencing used naive CD4+ T cells sorted from blood. The subset denotes: CD45RA+ positively selected. The receptors were sampled from a man between 18 and 35 years old in good health.

CDR3 region: CASSPGEGISLHF. The CDR3 DNA sequence: TGCGCCAGCAGCCCCGGGGAGGGAATATCCCTCCACTTT. The chain carries TRBV5-1 and TRBJ1-6; D uncertain. The CDR3 is 13 amino acids. Germline CDR1 and CDR2: SGHRS and YFSETQ. The V end lost 4 bases, the J end lost 14 bases, and 16 bases lay between the germline ends.

V gene TRBV6-6 combines with J gene TRBJ2-1; 14 nucleotides align to TRBD2. V lost 2 bases and J lost 8; bases outside the gene matches: 5. The length of the CDR3 is 16 residues. Germline loops: CDR1 MNHNY, CDR2 SVGAGI (reference sequence). The DNA of the CDR3 is TGTGCCAGCAGTTACCTAGGGACTAGCGGGAGCCATGAGCAGTTCTTC. Its translation: CASSYLGTSGSHEQFF.

The chain joins TRBV11-2 to TRBJ2-3; 9 positions match TRBD1. V dropped 8 bases and J dropped 2; count of bases not matched to a gene: 11. The germline V gene has CDR1 SGHAT and CDR2 FQNNGV. This CDR3 spans 16 amino acids. The CDR3 bases are TGTGCCAGCTCCTGGGGGGGGACAGGGTTCACAGATACGCAGTATTTT. Translating it yields CASSWGGTGFTDTQYF. Filled out from reference TRBV11-2 and TRBJ2-3, the complete variable domain reads EAGVAQSPRYKIIEKRQSVAFWCNPISGHATLYWYQQILGQGPKLLIQFQNNGVVDDSQLPKDRFSAERLKGVDSTLKIQPAKLEDSAVYLCASSWGGTGFTDTQYFGPGTRLTVL.

The CDR3 sequence: CAISGSTGSEQYF. The CDR3 region has the DNA TGTGCCATCAGTGGATCCACAGGGAGTGAGCAGTACTTC. The chain is built from TRBV10-3 and TRBJ2-5, with D perhaps matching TRBD1 (6 bases). The CDR3 length is 13 residues. The germline gives CDR1 ENHRY, CDR2 SYGVKD. V lost 4 bases, J lost 11 bases, and 17 bases lay in between.

V usage is TRBV7-2 and J usage is TRBJ2-1; D possibly corresponds to TRBD2 (5 bases). There are 14 residues in the CDR3. Deletions cut 1 base from V and 7 bases from J, with 11 bases between. Germline V gene data show CDR1 as SGHTA and CDR2 as FQGNSA. CDR3 residues: CASSLGQVANEQFF. The CDR3 DNA is TGTGCCAGCAGCTTAGGTCAGGTAGCGAATGAGCAGTTCTTC.

The chain joins TRBV6-6 to TRBJ1-2; D remains unclear. V gave up 7 bases and J gave up 6 bases, with 15 bases separating them. The germline gives CDR1 MNHNY, CDR2 SVGAGI (reference sequence). The length of the CDR3 is 13 residues. The CDR3, as DNA: TGTGCCAGCACCGCCCCGGGCTCACATGGCTACACCTTC. Residues: CASTAPGSHGYTF.

The sample holds a few counts of this clone. The CDR3 loop is CASSFEAGLSYEQYF. The CDR3 DNA reads as TGTGCCAGCAGTTTTGAGGCAGGTCTCTCCTACGAGCAGTACTTC. This chain joins TRBV27 and TRBJ2-7; D is unclear. The CDR3 runs to 15 residues. Germline CDR1 and CDR2: MNHEY and SMNVEV (reference sequence). The V end lost 3 bases, the J end lost 0 bases, and 12 bases lay between the germline ends.

J is TRBJ1-2 and V is TRBV7-9; 9 nucleotides match TRBD1. The CDR3 has 15 residues. Germline V CDR1 and CDR2: SEHNR, FQNEAQ (reference sequence). V lost 1 base and J lost 7; bases outside the gene matches: 7. CDR3 in amino acids: CASSLEAQGARGYTF. The CDR3, as DNA: TGTGCCAGCAGCTTAGAGGCACAGGGGGCGCGTGGCTACACCTTC.

This clone was recorded only once. This chain links TRBV4-1 with TRBJ2-5; D call uncertain. The J call could be wrong; TRBJ2-7 is a better fit for the DNA end. The germline CDR1 and CDR2 sequences are MGHRA and YSYEKL. This CDR3 is 15 amino acids long. CDR3 in amino acids: CASSQLPDGSYEQYF. The CDR3 nucleotides are TGCGCCAGCAGCCAGTTACCGGACGGATCCTACGAGCAGTACTTC.

V usage is TRBV30 and J usage is TRBJ1-6, with 8 bases that match TRBD1. Germline assignment: CDR1 GTSNPN and CDR2 SVGIG (reference sequence). V lost 3 bases, J lost 9 bases, and 7 bases stayed unmatched. The CDR3 has 14 amino acids. CDR3 coding DNA: TGTGCCTGGAGCCTAATGGACAGGGCTTCACCCCTCCACTTT. It codes for CAWSLMDRASPLHF.

V usage is TRBV6-5 and J usage is TRBJ2-1; no definite D call. The V end lost 11 bases, the J end lost 7 bases, and 15 bases lay between the germline ends. This CDR3 is 12 amino acids long. Germline V CDR1 and CDR2: MNHEY, SVGAGI. CDR3 in DNA: TGTGCCGCTGGCCGCGTCGGGAATGAGCAGTTCTTC. Amino acid sequence: CAAGRVGNEQFF.

The chain carries TRBV10-2 and TRBJ2-5, with D unresolved. The CDR3 runs 13 residues. Between the trimmed V and J ends, which lost 2 bases and 5 bases, there was a span of 9 bases. The germline CDR1 and CDR2 sequences are WSHSY and SAAADI. The CDR3 DNA follows: TGCGCCAGCAGTGAGGTATCCTACGAGACCCAGTACTTC. It encodes CASSEVSYETQYF.

This clone was observed once. This chain joins TRBV6-4 and TRBJ1-1, with D perhaps matching TRBD1 (5 bases). Trimming stripped 10 bases from V and 3 bases from J, with 21 bases between. The CDR3 totals 15 residues. The germline CDR1 and CDR2 sequences are MRHNA and SNTAGT. CDR3 DNA: TGTGCCAACAGAGGGGCAAGAGGATTTCACACTGAAGCTTTCTTT. This sequence encodes CANRGARGFHTEAFF.

The chain employs TRBV6-5 and TRBJ2-2; TRBD2 matches at 7 bases. Germline V lookup: CDR1 MNHEY, CDR2 SVGAGI. The V segment lost 6 bases and the J segment 7 bases; nucleotides outside the gene matches: 11. The CDR3 is made up of 15 amino acids. CDR3 nucleotide sequence: TGTGCCAGCAGGGACGCTAGCGGAGGAGGCGGGGAGCTGTTTTTT. Residues: CASRDASGGGGELFF.

This chain connects TRBV6-5 to TRBJ2-4; D gene ambiguous. CDR1 MNHEY and CDR2 SVGAGI come from the germline V gene. V shed 7 bases and J shed 0 bases, with 10 bases lying between them. The CDR3 is made up of 14 amino acids. The CDR3 is CASNSRVAKNIQYF. CDR3 DNA: TGTGCCAGCAATTCTAGGGTAGCCAAAAACATTCAGTACTTC.

This clone was observed once. The chain links TRBV19 to TRBJ1-4, with 8 positions matching TRBD1. Germline V CDR1 and CDR2: LNHDA, SQIVND (reference sequence). The CDR3 covers 14 residues. Trimming took 7 bases from V and 8 from J; bases not matched to a gene: 9. CDR3 amino acids: CASTTQGADEKLFF. CDR3 DNA sequence: TGTGCCAGTACGACGCAGGGGGCGGACGAAAAACTGTTTTTT.

V is TRBV30 and J is TRBJ1-1; no firm D call. Per the germline V gene, CDR1 is GTSNPN and CDR2 is SVGIG (reference sequence). Trimming took 1 base from V and 1 from J, leaving 13 bases between them. This CDR3 spans 15 amino acids. The CDR3 region has the DNA TGTGCCTGGAGTGCCCACACACAAGCGAACACTGAAGCTTTCTTT. Amino acid sequence: CAWSAHTQANTEAFF. Filled out from reference TRBV30 and TRBJ1-1, the complete variable domain reads SQTIHQWPATLVQPVGSPLSLECTVEGTSNPNLYWYRQAAGRGLQLLFYSVGIGQISSEVPQNLSASRPQDRQFILSSKKLLLSDSGFYLCAWSAHTQANTEAFFGQGTRLTVV.

The V and J genes are TRBV10-1 and TRBJ2-1; D possibly matches TRBD1 or TRBD2 (5 bases each). With 3 bases removed from V and 6 bases from J, the gap between germline ends came to 12 bases. Germline V gives CDR1 WNHNN, CDR2 SYGVQD (reference sequence). The CDR3 totals 14 residues. In DNA, the CDR3 is TGCGCCAGCAGTGATAATTCAGGGAGCAATGAGCAGTTCTTC. It translates to CASSDNSGSNEQFF.

The chain combines TRBV6-1 with TRBJ1-5; TRBD1 matches 7 bases. V lost 4 bases to trimming and J lost 4 bases; unmatched junction nucleotides: 13. This CDR3 region has 17 residues. The V gene's germline CDR1 is MNHNS and CDR2 SASEGT. CDR3 in amino acids: CASSAKRQGEFNQPQHF. The CDR3 DNA is TGTGCCAGCAGTGCAAAAAGACAGGGCGAATTTAATCAGCCCCAGCATTTT.

V gene TRBV6-5 combines with J gene TRBJ2-7; 7 nucleotides line up with TRBD1. V lost 4 bases, J lost 2 bases, and 5 bases stayed unmatched. CDR1 is MNHEY and CDR2 is SVGAGI in the germline V gene. The CDR3 loop spans 14 amino acids. CDR3 region: CASSSLDRTYEQYF. The DNA of the CDR3 is TGTGCCAGCAGTTCACTGGACAGGACCTACGAGCAGTACTTC.

The V call is TRBV7-9, the J call TRBJ2-5, with D uncertain. Germline V CDR1 and CDR2: SEHNR, FQNEAQ (reference sequence). The V and J ends lost 8 bases and 1 base respectively, with 11 bases between them. The CDR3 is made up of 13 amino acids. This chain's CDR3 is CASFRMVQETQYF. The DNA of the CDR3 is TGTGCCAGCTTCCGTATGGTCCAAGAGACCCAGTACTTC.

This chain uses TRBV6-1 with TRBJ1-5; no definite D call. V gave up 2 bases and J gave up 0 bases, with 17 bases separating them. CDR3 length equals 18 residues. Germline V gives CDR1 MNHNS, CDR2 SASEGT. The CDR3 loop is CASSEKALIYYSNQPQHF. The CDR3, as DNA: TGTGCCAGCAGTGAAAAAGCCTTAATTTACTATAGCAATCAGCCCCAGCATTTT.

The chain has TRBV7-9 and TRBJ2-1, with D maybe TRBD1 (5 bases). Germline V gene data show CDR1 as SEHNR and CDR2 as FQNEAQ (reference sequence). Trimming cost V 2 bases and J 5 bases, with 10 bases left between them. The CDR3 contains 14 residues. The CDR3 region is CASSLLGRDNEQFF. The CDR3 DNA reads TGTGCCAGCAGCTTACTGGGCAGGGACAATGAGCAGTTCTTC.

The rearrangement uses TRBV5-4 and TRBJ2-2; TRBD2 matches 10 bases. Germline assignment: CDR1 SGHNT and CDR2 YYREEE (reference sequence). After removal of 0 bases from V and 7 bases from J, the junction contained 9 bases not matched to a gene. This CDR3 has 17 amino acids. CDR3 bases: TGTGCCAGCAGCTTGGCCGGGCTAGCGGGAGCCAGCGGGGAGCTGTTTTTT. It translates to CASSLAGLAGASGELFF.

Concerning this clone: An end of the junction differs from the germline gene, which may be a read error. This chain links TRBV6-1 with TRBJ1-2; D might be TRBD1 (6 bases). Per the germline V gene, CDR1 is MNHNS and CDR2 is SASEGT. CDR3 length: 12 amino acids. The CDR3 nucleotides read TGTGCCGGAGAAGCGGACAGCCATGGCAACACCTTC. Its translation is CAGEADSHGNTF.